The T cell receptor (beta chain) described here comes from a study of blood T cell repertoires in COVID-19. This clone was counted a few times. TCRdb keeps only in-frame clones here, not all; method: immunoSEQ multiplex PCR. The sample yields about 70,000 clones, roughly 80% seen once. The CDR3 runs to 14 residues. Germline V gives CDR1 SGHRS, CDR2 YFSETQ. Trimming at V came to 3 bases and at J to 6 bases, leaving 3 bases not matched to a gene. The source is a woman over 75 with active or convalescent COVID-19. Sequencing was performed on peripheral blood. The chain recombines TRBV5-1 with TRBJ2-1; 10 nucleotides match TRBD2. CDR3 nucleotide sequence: TGCGCCAGCAGCTCCACTAGCGGGACCAATGAGCAGTTCTTC. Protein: CASSSTSGTNEQFF. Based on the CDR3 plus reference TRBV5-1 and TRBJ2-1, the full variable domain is KAGVTQTPRYLIKTRGQQVTLSCSPISGHRSVSWYQQTPGQGLQFLFEYFSETQRNKGNFPGRFSGRQFSNSRSEMNVSTLELGDSALYLCASSSTSGTNEQFFGPGTRLTVL.